This T cell receptor (beta chain) is drawn from a study of CD8 T cells in ankylosing spondylitis. This clonotype has at least ten counts. Its matching antigen is unknown. General observations from the study: Reportedly, matched ankylosing spondylitis synovial fluid was significantly enriched for disease-linked clones. Within peripheral blood, clones linked to disease were CD8+ and relatively rare.

Using its own MiXCR run on the 5' RACE reads, TCRdb lists one record per CDR3 protein. This sample has around 210,000 distinct CDR3 sequences; approximately 7.6% occur once, and the top ten carry about 5%. The sequence came from a female donor with ankylosing spondylitis or in good health (not recorded which). The specimen was blood, either unsorted or a sorted T cell fraction (not recorded which).

CDR3 sequence reads: CASSFPVNTEAFF. CDR3 nucleotides: TGTGCCAGCAGTTTCCCAGTGAACACTGAAGCTTTCTTT. V is TRBV28 and J is TRBJ1-1; D is undetermined. Between the trimmed V and J ends, which lost 3 bases and 0 bases, there was a span of 5 bases. Germline V gene data show CDR1 as MDHEN and CDR2 as SYDVKM. This CDR3 is built from 13 residues.